This passage covers 25 T cell receptor beta chains from one sample sequenced in a study of blood T cell repertoires in COVID-19 (dated by TCRdb to about 2020). Libraries were built with the immunoSEQ multiplex PCR assay. TCRdb took over this immuneACCESS table, retaining in-frame rearrangements with V and J assigned. Such tables are incomplete; in checked studies, under half of the missing clones stem from an unresolved V gene, and the remainder is unexplained. The sample table shows about 100,000 clones, and about 90% are seen once. The ten top clones hold more than 4.5% of the sample. The sequenced material came from peripheral blood. The source of these receptors is a woman aged 45-65 years with COVID-19, enrolled during active disease.

J is TRBJ2-1 and V is TRBV30, with D maybe TRBD2 (7 bases). The CDR3 has 13 amino acids. The germline V and J ends were trimmed by 4 bases and 8 bases, with 15 bases remaining between them. The germline V gene encodes CDR1 GTSNPN and CDR2 SVGIG (reference sequence). This CDR3 reads CAWKRGGMYEQFF. In nucleotides, the CDR3 is TGTGCCTGGAAAAGGGGGGGGATGTATGAGCAGTTCTTC.

The V call is TRBV28, the J call TRBJ2-3; 9 positions agree with TRBD2. Germline lookup yields CDR1 MDHEN and CDR2 SYDVKM. The V and J ends lost 1 base and 2 bases, in that order; junction bases with no gene match: 7. The CDR3 spans 17 residues. The CDR3 DNA sequence: TGTGCCAGCAGTTTATCTTTAGCGGGGGACACCACAGATACGCAGTATTTT. Amino acid sequence: CASSLSLAGDTTDTQYF.

This chain uses TRBV27 with TRBJ1-2; 7 bases are shared with TRBD1. CDR1 is MNHEY, CDR2 SMNVEV, per germline (reference sequence). This CDR3 region has 14 residues. V lost 5 bases to trimming and J lost 7 bases; unmatched junction nucleotides: 10. CDR3 loop: CASSLQTGYGGYTF. The CDR3 region has the DNA TGTGCCAGCAGTCTCCAGACAGGGTATGGTGGCTACACCTTC.

The J gene is TRBJ2-5, the V gene TRBV30; 9 nucleotides agree with TRBD2. This CDR3 has 15 amino acids. The V gene's germline CDR1 is GTSNPN and CDR2 SVGIG (reference sequence). V was clipped by 3 bases and J by 4 bases; unmatched bases: 9. DNA of the CDR3: TGTGCCTGGAGGCCAGGCGGGGGGGCTATAGAGACCCAGTACTTC. This sequence encodes CAWRPGGGAIETQYF.

The rearrangement uses TRBV4-1 and TRBJ1-5, with 9 bases that match TRBD1. This CDR3 spans 16 amino acids. From germline, CDR1 is MGHRA and CDR2 YSYEKL. V was pared by 2 bases and J by 3 bases, with 5 bases of the junction left unmatched. The chain's CDR3 is CASSQPDRGNNQPQHF. DNA for the CDR3: TGCGCCAGCAGCCAACCGGACAGGGGAAACAATCAGCCCCAGCATTTT.

The sample holds a few counts of this clone. V and J are TRBV19 and TRBJ1-1; D is unclear. This CDR3 comprises 14 residues. V was pared by 3 bases and J by 1 base, with 9 bases between. Per the germline V gene, CDR1 is LNHDA and CDR2 is SQIVND (reference sequence). The CDR3 region has the DNA TGTGCCAGTAGTATGGCTCGGGGGAACACTGAAGCTTTCTTT. This gives the protein CASSMARGNTEAFF.

This rearrangement joins TRBV7-6 to TRBJ1-3; D remains ambiguous. Germline V gene sequence: CDR1 SGHVS, CDR2 FNYEAQ. Trimming removed 3 bases at V and 0 bases at J, with 12 bases between. CDR3 length equals 16 residues. The CDR3 protein is CASSFTQPVSGNTIYF. In nucleotides, the CDR3 is TGTGCCAGCAGCTTTACACAGCCAGTCTCTGGAAACACCATATATTTT.

The rearrangement links TRBV5-1 to TRBJ1-1, with D perhaps matching TRBD1 (5 bases). Per germline, CDR1 SGHRS and CDR2 YFSETQ. The CDR3 runs 14 residues. V shed 5 bases and J shed 0 bases, with 11 bases lying between them. The CDR3 region has the DNA TGCGCCAGCAGATTCCCAGGGTTGAACACTGAAGCTTTCTTT. This translates into CASRFPGLNTEAFF.

The rearrangement links TRBV5-1 to TRBJ2-7; 9 nucleotides line up with TRBD1. The CDR3 contains 15 residues. Per germline, CDR1 SGHRS and CDR2 YFSETQ. Trimming took 4 bases from V and 3 from J; bases not matched to a gene: 8. CDR3 coding DNA: TGCGCCAGCAGCCCAAGTTGGGACAGGGACTACGAGCAGTACTTC. Translated, it gives CASSPSWDRDYEQYF.

The chain combines TRBV21-1 with TRBJ1-2; the table assigns TRBD1, which was not confirmed against the DNA. TRBV21-1 is flagged as a pseudogene. This CDR3 has 18 amino acids. CDR3 in DNA: TGTGCCAGCAGCAAAGATCTTGGGGCAGGGCTGGCTAGGTATGGCTACACCTTC. As protein: CASSKDLGAGLARYGYTF.

This chain uses TRBV4-1 with TRBJ1-5, with D unclear. In germline, CDR1 is MGHRA, CDR2 YSYEKL. This CDR3 contains 13 residues. Trimming cost V 1 base and J 6 bases, with 7 bases left between them. Here the CDR3 DNA reads TGCGCCAGCAGCCAAGGAGTGTTTCAGCCCCAGCATTTT. Amino acids: CASSQGVFQPQHF.

The CDR3 coding sequence is TGTGCCAGCAGCGTAGGGATACTAGCGGGGCGGGATGAGCAGTTCTTC. It yields the protein CASSVGILAGRDEQFF. The chain joins TRBV9 to TRBJ2-1; 10 nucleotides align to TRBD2. Trimming at V came to 0 bases and at J to 8 bases, leaving 8 bases not matched to a gene. The germline gives CDR1 SGDLS, CDR2 YYNGEE. This CDR3 is built from 16 residues.

J is TRBJ2-2 and V is TRBV11-1, with TRBD2 identical over 8 bases. This CDR3 is 14 amino acids long. Germline values: CDR1 SGHAT, CDR2 FQDESV (reference sequence). Trimming cost V 5 bases and J 4 bases; bases outside gene matches: 3. CDR3 coding DNA: TGTGCCAGCAGCCCGGGACTAGTCACCGGGGAGCTGTTTTTT. It encodes CASSPGLVTGELFF.

This chain connects TRBV29-1 to TRBJ2-2; 10 nucleotides agree with TRBD2. The CDR3 has 15 residues. Trimming removed 5 bases from V and 1 base from J; junction bases left unmatched: 4. CDR1 is SQVTM and CDR2 is ANQGSEA in the germline V gene. The CDR3 loop is CSVTLAGGNTGELFF. In DNA form, the CDR3 reads TGCAGCGTTACCTTAGCGGGGGGGAACACCGGGGAGCTGTTTTTT.

This chain joins TRBV27 and TRBJ2-2, with 12 bases that match TRBD2. Germline loops: CDR1 MNHEY, CDR2 SMNVEV (reference sequence). This CDR3 comprises 17 residues. The V and J ends lost 4 bases and 4 bases, in that order; junction bases with no gene match: 7. The DNA of the CDR3 is TGTGCCAGCAGTTGGGTTCTAGCGGGGGGGCCCACCGGGGAGCTGTTTTTT. This sequence encodes CASSWVLAGGPTGELFF.

This chain links TRBV5-1 with TRBJ2-6, with 7 bases matching TRBD1. The V gene's germline CDR1 is SGHRS and CDR2 YFSETQ. J was trimmed by 2 bases and V by 3 bases; bases with no gene match: 2. The CDR3 has 15 residues. CDR3 in DNA: TGCGCCAGCAGCTCTGGACAGGCTGGGGCCAACGTCCTGACTTTC. Amino acids: CASSSGQAGANVLTF.

This clone has only one observation. The chain carries TRBV30 and TRBJ2-1; TRBD2 matches at 10 bases. This CDR3 is 14 amino acids long. From germline, CDR1 is GTSNPN and CDR2 SVGIG (reference sequence). V lost 3 bases, J lost 3 bases, and 2 bases stayed unmatched. The CDR3 reads CAWRLAGNYNEQFF. The CDR3 DNA sequence: TGTGCCTGGAGACTAGCGGGGAACTACAATGAGCAGTTCTTC.

This clone was seen a single time. This chain joins TRBV7-2 and TRBJ2-5; TRBD2 agrees at 12 bases. Trimming took 7 bases from V and 5 from J; bases not matched to a gene: 8. This CDR3 spans 15 amino acids. Germline V gives CDR1 SGHTA, CDR2 FQGNSA. The CDR3 DNA follows: TGTGCCAGCACCCTAGCGGGGGGGCCTTGGGAGACCCAGTACTTC. Translated, it gives CASTLAGGPWETQYF.

There are a few counts of this clone. The J gene is TRBJ2-2, the V gene TRBV2, with D maybe TRBD1 (6 bases). V dropped 0 bases and J dropped 1 base, with 6 bases sitting between them. Germline values: CDR1 SNHLY, CDR2 FYNNEI. The CDR3 has 15 residues. This CDR3 is CASSEAGGNTGELFF. Here the CDR3 DNA reads TGTGCCAGCAGTGAAGCAGGGGGGAACACCGGGGAGCTGTTTTTT.

The rearrangement links TRBV25-1 to TRBJ1-4; TRBD1 is a possible D gene (6 bases). The CDR3 totals 16 residues. The V and J ends lost 2 bases and 0 bases respectively, with 10 bases between them. Germline V lookup: CDR1 MGHDK, CDR2 SYGVNS. The CDR3 protein is CASSEAGQTTNEKLFF. The CDR3 bases are TGTGCCAGCAGTGAAGCCGGACAGACAACTAATGAAAAACTGTTTTTT.

The chain employs TRBV10-2 and TRBJ2-7, with a tentative D call TRBD2 (6 bases). This CDR3 region has 16 residues. The V and J ends lost 0 bases and 0 bases respectively, with 12 bases between them. The germline V gene has CDR1 WSHSY and CDR2 SAAADI. The CDR3 sequence: CASSESRDLSSYEQYF. Here the CDR3 DNA reads TGCGCCAGCAGTGAGTCGCGGGATCTGAGCTCCTACGAGCAGTACTTC.

The chain has TRBV5-8 and TRBJ2-1; TRBD1 agrees at 7 bases. Germline trimming cut 6 bases from V and 6 bases from J; bases unmatched to any gene: 6. Germline CDR1 SGHTS, CDR2 YDEGEE. The CDR3 length is 13 residues. The CDR3 spells CASNGQAANEQFF. For the CDR3, the DNA is TGTGCCAGCAATGGACAGGCCGCCAATGAGCAGTTCTTC. Drawing the rest from reference TRBV5-8 and TRBJ2-1, the complete variable domain is EAGVTQSPTHLIKTRGQQATLRCSPISGHTSVYWYQQALGLGLQFLLWYDEGEERNRGNFPPRFSGRQFPNYSSELNVNALELEDSALYLCASNGQAANEQFFGPGTRLTVL.

This rearrangement joins TRBV5-5 to TRBJ2-3; D gene uncertain. The V end was cut by 0 bases, the J end by 5 bases, with 4 bases between. Germline CDR1 reads SGHKS; CDR2 reads YYEKEE (reference sequence). This CDR3 has 12 residues. Written as DNA, the CDR3 is TGTGCCAGCAGCTTGGCGGTAGATACGCAGTATTTT. Translated: CASSLAVDTQYF.

The chain is built from TRBV5-1 and TRBJ2-5; D unresolved. Trimming removed 4 bases at V and 2 bases at J, with 12 bases between. This CDR3 is 14 amino acids long. Germline-derived CDR1 and CDR2 are SGHRS and YFSETQ. The CDR3 protein is CASSRNGEQETQYF. CDR3 bases: TGCGCCAGCAGCCGAAACGGAGAGCAAGAGACCCAGTACTTC. Filled out from reference TRBV5-1 and TRBJ2-5, the complete variable domain reads KAGVTQTPRYLIKTRGQQVTLSCSPISGHRSVSWYQQTPGQGLQFLFEYFSETQRNKGNFPGRFSGRQFSNSRSEMNVSTLELGDSALYLCASSRNGEQETQYFGPGTRLLVL.

The chain combines TRBV2 with TRBJ1-5; no firm D call. Germline V gene sequence: CDR1 SNHLY, CDR2 FYNNEI. The CDR3 is made up of 14 amino acids. V was shortened by 1 base and J by 7 bases, with 11 bases between the two germline ends. The CDR3 coding sequence is TGTGCCAGCAGTGAAGAGTCGGGGTCCCAGCCCCAGCATTTT. This codes for CASSEESGSQPQHF.